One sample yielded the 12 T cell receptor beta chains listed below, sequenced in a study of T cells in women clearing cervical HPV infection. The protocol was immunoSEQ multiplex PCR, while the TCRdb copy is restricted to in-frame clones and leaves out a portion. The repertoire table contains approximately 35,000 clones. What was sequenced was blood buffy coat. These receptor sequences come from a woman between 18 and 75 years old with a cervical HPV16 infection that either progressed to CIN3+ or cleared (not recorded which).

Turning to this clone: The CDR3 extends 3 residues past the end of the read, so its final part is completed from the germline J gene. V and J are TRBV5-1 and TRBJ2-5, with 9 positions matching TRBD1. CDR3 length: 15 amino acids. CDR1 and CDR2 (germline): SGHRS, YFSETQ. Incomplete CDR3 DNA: TGCGCCAGCAGCATCACGGGACAGGGCACAGATACC. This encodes CASSITGQGTDT. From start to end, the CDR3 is CASSITGQGTDTQYF.

The CDR3: CSAPLNQGGETQYF. The CDR3 bases that were read are TGCAGTGCTCCTCTTAATCAGGGTGGAGAGACC. The rearrangement links TRBV20-1 to TRBJ2-5; weak D call: TRBD1 (5 bases). The CDR3 is cut off 3 residues early in the read; its end comes from the germline J gene. Trimming removed 5 bases from V and 4 bases from J, with 17 bases in between. The CDR3 consists of 14 residues. The germline CDR1 and CDR2 sequences are DFQATT and SNEGSKA (reference sequence).

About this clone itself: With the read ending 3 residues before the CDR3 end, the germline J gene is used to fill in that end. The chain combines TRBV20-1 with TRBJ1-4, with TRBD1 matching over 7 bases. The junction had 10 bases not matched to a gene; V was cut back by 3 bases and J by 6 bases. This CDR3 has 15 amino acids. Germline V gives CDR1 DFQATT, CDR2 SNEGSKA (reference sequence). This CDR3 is CSARRRDRDYEKLFF. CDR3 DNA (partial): TGCAGTGCTAGGCGACGGGACAGAGATTATGAAAAA.

CDR3: CASSSGTSLSYEQYF. Incomplete CDR3 DNA: TGTGCCAGCAGTTCCGGGACATCGCTCAGCTACGAG. The rearrangement uses TRBV2 and TRBJ2-7, with D possibly TRBD1 on 6 matching bases. The observed sequence ends 3 residues before the CDR3 terminus, with the missing tail filled in from the germline J gene. The CDR3 sequence is 15 residues long. Trimming removed 5 bases from V and 3 bases from J, with 17 bases in between. CDR1 and CDR2 (germline): SNHLY, FYNNEI.

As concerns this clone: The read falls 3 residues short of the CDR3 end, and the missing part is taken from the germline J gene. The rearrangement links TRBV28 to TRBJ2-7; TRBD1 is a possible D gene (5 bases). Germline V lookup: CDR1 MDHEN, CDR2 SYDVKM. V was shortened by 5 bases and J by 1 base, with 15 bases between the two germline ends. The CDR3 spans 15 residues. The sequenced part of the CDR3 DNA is TGTGCCAGCAGTCCCGCAGGGTCGTTATCCTACGAG. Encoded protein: CASSPAGSLSYE. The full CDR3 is CASSPAGSLSYEQYF.

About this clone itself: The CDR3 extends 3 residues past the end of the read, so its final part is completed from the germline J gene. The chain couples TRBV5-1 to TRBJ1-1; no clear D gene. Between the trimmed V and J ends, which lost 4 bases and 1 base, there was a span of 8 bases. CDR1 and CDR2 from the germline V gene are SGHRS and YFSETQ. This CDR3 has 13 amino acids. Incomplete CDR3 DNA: TGCGCCAGCAGCCCAACAGCGAACACTGAA. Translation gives CASSPTANTE. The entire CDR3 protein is CASSPTANTEAFF.

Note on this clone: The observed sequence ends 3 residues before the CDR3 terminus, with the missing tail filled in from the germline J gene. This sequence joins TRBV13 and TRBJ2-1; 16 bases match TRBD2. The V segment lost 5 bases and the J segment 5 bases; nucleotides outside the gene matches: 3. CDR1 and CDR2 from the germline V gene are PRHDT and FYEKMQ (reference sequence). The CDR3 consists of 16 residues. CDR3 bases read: TGTGCCAGCAGCCAGGGACTAGCGGGGGGGCACAATGAG. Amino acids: CASSQGLAGGHNE. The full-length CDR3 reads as CASSQGLAGGHNEQFF.

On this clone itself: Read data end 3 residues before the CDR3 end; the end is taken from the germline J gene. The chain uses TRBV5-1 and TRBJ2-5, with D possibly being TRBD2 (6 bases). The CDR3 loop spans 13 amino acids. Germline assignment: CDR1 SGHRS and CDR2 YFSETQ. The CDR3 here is CASSLLLADTQYF. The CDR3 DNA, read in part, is TGCGCCAGCAGCCTCCTACTAGCCGATACC.

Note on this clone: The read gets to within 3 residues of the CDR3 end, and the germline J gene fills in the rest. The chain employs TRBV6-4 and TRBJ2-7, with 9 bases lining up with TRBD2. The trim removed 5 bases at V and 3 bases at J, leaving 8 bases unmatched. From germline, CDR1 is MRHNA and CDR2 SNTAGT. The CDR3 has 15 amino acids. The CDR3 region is CASSKDGTSFYEQYF. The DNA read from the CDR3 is TGTGCCAGCAGTAAGGACGGGACTAGCTTCTACGAG.

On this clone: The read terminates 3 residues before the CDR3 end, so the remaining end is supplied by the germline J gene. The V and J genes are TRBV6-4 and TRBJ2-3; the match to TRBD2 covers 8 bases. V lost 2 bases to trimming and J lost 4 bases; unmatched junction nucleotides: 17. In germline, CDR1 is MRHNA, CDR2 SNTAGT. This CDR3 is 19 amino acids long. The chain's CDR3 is CASSDPKGGGAGGPDTQYF. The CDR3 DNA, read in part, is TGTGCCAGCAGTGACCCGAAAGGAGGAGGGGCGGGGGGCCCAGATACG.

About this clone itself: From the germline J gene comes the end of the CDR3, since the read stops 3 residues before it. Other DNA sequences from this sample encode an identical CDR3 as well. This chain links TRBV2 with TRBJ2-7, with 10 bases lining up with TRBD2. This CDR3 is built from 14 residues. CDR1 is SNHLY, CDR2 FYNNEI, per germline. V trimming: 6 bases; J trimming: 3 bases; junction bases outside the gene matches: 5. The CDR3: CASRGLAGGYEQYF. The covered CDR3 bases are TGTGCCAGCAGGGGTTTAGCGGGGGGCTACGAG.

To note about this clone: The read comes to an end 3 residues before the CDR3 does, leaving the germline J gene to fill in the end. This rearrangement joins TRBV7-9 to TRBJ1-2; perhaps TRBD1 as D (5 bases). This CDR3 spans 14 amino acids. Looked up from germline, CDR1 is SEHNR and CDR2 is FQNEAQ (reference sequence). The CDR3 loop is CASSLGGDGHDYTF. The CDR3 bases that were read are TGTGCCAGCAGCTTAGGGGGGGATGGACACGAC.